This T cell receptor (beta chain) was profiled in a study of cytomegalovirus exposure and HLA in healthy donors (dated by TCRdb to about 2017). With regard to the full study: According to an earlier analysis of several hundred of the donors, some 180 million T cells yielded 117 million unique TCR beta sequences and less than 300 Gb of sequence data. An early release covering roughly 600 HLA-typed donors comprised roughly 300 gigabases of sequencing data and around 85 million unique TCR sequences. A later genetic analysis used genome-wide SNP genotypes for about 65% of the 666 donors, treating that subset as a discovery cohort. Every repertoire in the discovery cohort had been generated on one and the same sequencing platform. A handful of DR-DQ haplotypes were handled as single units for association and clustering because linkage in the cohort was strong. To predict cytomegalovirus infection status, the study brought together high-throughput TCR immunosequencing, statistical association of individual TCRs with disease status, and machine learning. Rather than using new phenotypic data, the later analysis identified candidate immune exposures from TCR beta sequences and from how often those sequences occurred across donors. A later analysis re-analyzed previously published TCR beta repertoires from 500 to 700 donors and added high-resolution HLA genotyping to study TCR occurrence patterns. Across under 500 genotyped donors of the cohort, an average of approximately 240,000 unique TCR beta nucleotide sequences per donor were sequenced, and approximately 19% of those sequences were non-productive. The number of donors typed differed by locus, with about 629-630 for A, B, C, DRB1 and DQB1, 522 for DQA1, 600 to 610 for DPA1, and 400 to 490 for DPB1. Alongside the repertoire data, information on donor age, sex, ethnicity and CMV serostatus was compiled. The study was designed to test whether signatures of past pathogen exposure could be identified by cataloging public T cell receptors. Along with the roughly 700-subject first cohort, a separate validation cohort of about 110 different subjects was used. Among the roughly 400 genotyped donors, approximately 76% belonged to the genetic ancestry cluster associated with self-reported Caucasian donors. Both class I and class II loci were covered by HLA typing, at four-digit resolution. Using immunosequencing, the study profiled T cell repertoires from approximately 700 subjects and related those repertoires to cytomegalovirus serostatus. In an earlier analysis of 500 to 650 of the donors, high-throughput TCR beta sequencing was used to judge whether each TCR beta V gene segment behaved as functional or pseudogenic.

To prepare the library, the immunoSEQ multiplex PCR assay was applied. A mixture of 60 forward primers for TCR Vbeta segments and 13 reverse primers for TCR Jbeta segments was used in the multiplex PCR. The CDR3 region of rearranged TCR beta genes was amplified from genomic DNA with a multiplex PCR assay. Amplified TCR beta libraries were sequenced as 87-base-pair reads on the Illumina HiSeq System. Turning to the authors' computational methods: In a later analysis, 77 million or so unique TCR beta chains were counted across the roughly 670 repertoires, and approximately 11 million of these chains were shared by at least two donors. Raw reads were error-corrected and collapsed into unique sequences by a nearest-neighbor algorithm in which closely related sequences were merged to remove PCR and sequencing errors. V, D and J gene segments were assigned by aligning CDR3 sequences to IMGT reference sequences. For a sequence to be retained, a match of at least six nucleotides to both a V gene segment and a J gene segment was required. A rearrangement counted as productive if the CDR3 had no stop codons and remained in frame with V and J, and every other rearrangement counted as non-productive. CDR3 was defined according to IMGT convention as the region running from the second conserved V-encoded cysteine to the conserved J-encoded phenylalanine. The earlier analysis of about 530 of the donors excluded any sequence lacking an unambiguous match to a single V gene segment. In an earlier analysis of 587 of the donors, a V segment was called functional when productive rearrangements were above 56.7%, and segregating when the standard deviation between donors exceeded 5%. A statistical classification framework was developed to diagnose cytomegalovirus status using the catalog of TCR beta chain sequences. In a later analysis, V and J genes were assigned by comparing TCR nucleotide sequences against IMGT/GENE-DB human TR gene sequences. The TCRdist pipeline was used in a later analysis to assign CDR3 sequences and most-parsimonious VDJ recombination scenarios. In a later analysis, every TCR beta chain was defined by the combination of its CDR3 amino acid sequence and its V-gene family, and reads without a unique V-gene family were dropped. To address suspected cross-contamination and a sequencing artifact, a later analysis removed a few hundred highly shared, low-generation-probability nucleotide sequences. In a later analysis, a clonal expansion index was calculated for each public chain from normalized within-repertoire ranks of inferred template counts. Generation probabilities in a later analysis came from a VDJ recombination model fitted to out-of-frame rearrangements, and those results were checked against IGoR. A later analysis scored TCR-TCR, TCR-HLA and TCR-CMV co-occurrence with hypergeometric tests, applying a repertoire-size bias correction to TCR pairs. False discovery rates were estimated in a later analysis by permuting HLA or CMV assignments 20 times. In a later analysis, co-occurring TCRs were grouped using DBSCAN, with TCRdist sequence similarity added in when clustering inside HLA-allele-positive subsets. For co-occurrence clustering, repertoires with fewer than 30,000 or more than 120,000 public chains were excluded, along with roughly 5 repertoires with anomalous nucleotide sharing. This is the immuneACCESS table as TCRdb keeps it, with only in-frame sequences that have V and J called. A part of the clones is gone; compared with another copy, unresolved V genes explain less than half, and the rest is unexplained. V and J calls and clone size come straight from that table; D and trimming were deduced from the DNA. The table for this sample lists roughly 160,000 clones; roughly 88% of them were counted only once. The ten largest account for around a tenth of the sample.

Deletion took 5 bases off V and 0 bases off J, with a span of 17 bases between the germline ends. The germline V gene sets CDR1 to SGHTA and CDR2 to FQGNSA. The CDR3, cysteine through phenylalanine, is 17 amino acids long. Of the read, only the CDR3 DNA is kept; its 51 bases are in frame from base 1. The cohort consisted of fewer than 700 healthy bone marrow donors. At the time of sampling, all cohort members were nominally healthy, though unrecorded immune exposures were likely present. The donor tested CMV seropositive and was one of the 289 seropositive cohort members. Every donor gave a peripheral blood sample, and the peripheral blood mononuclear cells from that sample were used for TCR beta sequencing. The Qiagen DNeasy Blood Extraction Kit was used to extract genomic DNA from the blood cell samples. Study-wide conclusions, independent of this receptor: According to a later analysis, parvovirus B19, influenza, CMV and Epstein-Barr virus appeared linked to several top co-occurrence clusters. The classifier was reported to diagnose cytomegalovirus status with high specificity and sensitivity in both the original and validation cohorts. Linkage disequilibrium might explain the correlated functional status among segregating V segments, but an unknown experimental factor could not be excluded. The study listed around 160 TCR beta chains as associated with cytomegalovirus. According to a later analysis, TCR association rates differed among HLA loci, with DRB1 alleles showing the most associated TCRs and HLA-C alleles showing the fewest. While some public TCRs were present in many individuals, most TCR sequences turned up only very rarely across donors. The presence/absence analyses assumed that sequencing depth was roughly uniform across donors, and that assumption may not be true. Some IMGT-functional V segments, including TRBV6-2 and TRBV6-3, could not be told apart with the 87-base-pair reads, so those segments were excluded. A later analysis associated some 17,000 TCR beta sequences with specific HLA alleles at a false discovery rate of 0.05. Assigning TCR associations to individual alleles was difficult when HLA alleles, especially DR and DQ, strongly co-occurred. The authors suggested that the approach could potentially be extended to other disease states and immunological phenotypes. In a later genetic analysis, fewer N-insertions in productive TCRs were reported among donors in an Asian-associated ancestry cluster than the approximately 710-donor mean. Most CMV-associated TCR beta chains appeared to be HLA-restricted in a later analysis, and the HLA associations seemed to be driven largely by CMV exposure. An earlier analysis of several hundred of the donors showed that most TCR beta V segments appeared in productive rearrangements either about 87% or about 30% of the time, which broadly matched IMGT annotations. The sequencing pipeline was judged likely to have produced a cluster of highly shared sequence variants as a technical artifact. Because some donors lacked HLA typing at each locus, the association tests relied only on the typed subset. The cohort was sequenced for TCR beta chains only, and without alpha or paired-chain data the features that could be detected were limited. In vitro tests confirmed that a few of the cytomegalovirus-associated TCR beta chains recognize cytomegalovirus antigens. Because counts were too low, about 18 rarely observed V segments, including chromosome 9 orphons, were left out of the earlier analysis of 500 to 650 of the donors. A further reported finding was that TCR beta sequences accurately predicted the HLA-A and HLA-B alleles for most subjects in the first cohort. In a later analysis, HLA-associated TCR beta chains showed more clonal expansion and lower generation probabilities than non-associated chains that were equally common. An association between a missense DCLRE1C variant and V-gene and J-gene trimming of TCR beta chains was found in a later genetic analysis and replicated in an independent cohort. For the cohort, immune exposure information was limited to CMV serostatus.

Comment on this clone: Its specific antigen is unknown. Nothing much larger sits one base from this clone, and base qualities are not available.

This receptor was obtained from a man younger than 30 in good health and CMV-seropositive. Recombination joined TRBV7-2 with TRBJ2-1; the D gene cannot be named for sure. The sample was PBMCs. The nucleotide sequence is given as TGTGCCAGCAGCCACGGCCGGCAGCGTTCCTCCTACAATGAGCAGTTCTTC. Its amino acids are CASSHGRQRSSYNEQFF.